Sequencing of this T cell receptor beta chain was carried out in a study of radiotherapy plus CTLA-4 blockade in lung cancer. Study-wide context: Objective responses were observed in more than 15% of patients, and disease control was achieved by roughly 31%. General study findings and limits: After treatment with radiotherapy plus ipilimumab, TCR clones that came from the tumor expanded in blood. Dynamics of early blood T cell clones, together with interferon-beta, were reportedly the best predictors of response.

The repertoire was sequenced with immunoSEQ multiplex PCR; TCRdb's copy has only in-frame clones and lacks some. The sample has 80,000 to 95,000 clones, approximately 78% seen once. Those patients who had chemo-refractory metastatic non-small-cell lung cancer were given focal radiation along with CTLA-4 blockade through ipilimumab. As concerns this clone: Its antigen is not known.

The V gene's germline CDR1 is SGHTA and CDR2 FQGTGA. This CDR3 is built from 20 residues. V shed 2 bases and J 5 bases; nucleotides not matched to a gene: 17. The sequenced sample was peripheral blood, obtained from a patient treated with radiotherapy plus ipilimumab. The chain is built from TRBV7-3 and TRBJ2-1, with TRBD2 matching over 11 bases. The TCR was taken from a human donor with non-small cell lung cancer that progressed on radiotherapy plus ipilimumab. The CDR3 loop is CASSLWTGVGSSGRNNEQFF. The CDR3 region has the DNA TGTGCCAGCAGCTTATGGACAGGGGTCGGGTCTAGCGGGAGGAACAATGAGCAGTTCTTC. Filled out from reference TRBV7-3 and TRBJ2-1, the complete variable domain reads GAGVSQTPSNKVTEKGKYVELRCDPISGHTALYWYRQSLGQGPEFLIYFQGTGAADDSGLPNDRFFAVRPEGSVSTLKIQRTERGDSAVYLCASSLWTGVGSSGRNNEQFFGPGTRLTVL.